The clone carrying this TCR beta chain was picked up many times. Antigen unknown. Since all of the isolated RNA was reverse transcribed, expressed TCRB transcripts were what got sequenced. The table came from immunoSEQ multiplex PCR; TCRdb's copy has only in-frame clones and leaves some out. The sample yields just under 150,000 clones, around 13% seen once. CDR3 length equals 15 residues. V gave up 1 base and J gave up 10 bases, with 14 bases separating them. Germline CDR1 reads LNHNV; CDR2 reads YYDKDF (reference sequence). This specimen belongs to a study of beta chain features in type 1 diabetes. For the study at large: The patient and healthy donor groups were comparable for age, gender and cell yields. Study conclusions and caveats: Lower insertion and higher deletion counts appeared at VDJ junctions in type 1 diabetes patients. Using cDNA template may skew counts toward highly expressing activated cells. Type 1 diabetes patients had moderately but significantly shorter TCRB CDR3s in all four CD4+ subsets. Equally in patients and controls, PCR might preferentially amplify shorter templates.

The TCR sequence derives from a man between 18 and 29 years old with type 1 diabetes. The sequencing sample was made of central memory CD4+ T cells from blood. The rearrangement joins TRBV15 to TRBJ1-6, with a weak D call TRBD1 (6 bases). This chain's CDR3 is CATSRAAGGESPLHF. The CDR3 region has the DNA TGTGCCACCAGCAGAGCGGCCGGGGGCGAATCACCCCTCCACTTT.